This is a list of T cell receptor beta chains from one sample in a study of T-cell memory formation after mild COVID-19. In TCRdb, the 5' RACE reads were re-called with MiXCR into one record per CDR3 protein. In the table there are 470,000 or so distinct CDR3 sequences, approximately 25% of which are singletons. Sequencing was done on a sample of PBMCs or a T cell subset sorted from them (not recorded which). Receptors were obtained from an adult woman who had mild COVID-19 (a few samples of this study predate the infection). Cell type and time point are not known. The CDR3 runs from the conserved cysteine through the conserved F or W. Fields, in order: V gene, J gene, clone size, D gene, CDR3 protein, CDR3 DNA. A D gene is named only where the DNA matches it firmly. Expanded clones are given a class, and other clones once, few, many or no size at all.

>TRBV6-5|TRBJ2-3|once|-
CASVGVDTQYF
TGTGCCAGCGTAGGGGTAGATACGCAGTATTTT
>TRBV4-3|TRBJ2-2|few|TRBD2
CASSQVASGLITGELFF
TGCGCCAGCAGCCAAGTCGCTAGCGGCCTAATCACCGGGGAGCTGTTTTTT
>TRBV19|TRBJ2-2|-|-
CASSIRSRGINTGELFF
TGTGCCAGTAGTATAAGAAGCAGGGGAATTAACACCGGGGAGCTGTTTTTT
>TRBV7-9|TRBJ2-7|-|-
CASSLVGSASVF
TGTGCCAGCAGCTTAGTCGGGTCCGCCTCAGTCTTC
>TRBV5-4|TRBJ1-1|-|TRBD1
CASSLPGTGIPMNTEAFF
TGTGCCAGCAGCTTGCCCGGGACAGGGATCCCGATGAACACTGAAGCTTTCTTT
>TRBV7-6|TRBJ2-3|few|TRBD2
CASSPPTSGGPTGTQYF
TGTGCCAGCAGCCCTCCGACTAGCGGGGGGCCCACCGGCACGCAGTATTTT
>TRBV6-5|TRBJ1-1|-|-
CASRSSWGARNTEAFF
TGTGCCAGTCGATCAAGCTGGGGGGCCCGGAACACTGAAGCTTTCTTT
>TRBV3-1|TRBJ2-4|-|TRBD1
CASSQDRTGRKPKNIQCF
TGTGCCAGCAGCCAAGATAGGACAGGGAGAAAACCCAAAAACATTCAGTGCTTC
>TRBV24-1|TRBJ2-7|few|-
CATSESGSYEQYF
TGTGCCACCAGTGAAAGTGGGTCCTACGAGCAGTACTTC
>TRBV2|TRBJ2-7|-|-
CASADFFYEQYF
TGTGCCAGCGCCGACTTCTTCTACGAGCAGTACTTC
>TRBV20-1|TRBJ2-1|few|-
CSARDVGSVYNEQFF
TGCAGTGCTAGAGATGTCGGGAGTGTCTACAATGAGCAGTTCTTC